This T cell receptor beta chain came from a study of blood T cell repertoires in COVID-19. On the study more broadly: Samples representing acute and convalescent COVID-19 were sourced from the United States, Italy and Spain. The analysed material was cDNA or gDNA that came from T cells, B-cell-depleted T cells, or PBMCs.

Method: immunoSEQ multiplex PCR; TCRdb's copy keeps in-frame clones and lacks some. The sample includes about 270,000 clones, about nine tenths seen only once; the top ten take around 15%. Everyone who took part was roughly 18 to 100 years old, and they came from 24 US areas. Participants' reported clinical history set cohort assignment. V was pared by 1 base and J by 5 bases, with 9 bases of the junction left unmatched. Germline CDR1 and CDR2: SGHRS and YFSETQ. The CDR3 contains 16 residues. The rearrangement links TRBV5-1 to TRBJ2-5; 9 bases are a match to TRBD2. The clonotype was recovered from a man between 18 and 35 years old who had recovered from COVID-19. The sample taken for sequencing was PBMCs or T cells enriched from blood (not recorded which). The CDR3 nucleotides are TGCGCCAGCAGCTTGTTTCCGCGGGAGGGTGCGGAGACCCAGTACTTC. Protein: CASSLFPREGAETQYF.